One sample yielded the 29 T cell receptor beta chains listed below, sequenced in a study of T cell changes during pregnancy in multiple sclerosis. Assay used: immunoSEQ multiplex PCR; TCRdb lists only in-frame clones, some missing. This sample has fewer than 35,000 clones, with nearly 90% found just once. This material consisted of CD4+ T cells from peripheral blood mononuclear cells, taken in the third trimester of pregnancy. The source is a female donor in good health, enrolled as a control in a pregnancy study.

This clone was counted a single time. V and J are TRBV25-1 and TRBJ1-5; D ambiguous. The V gene's germline CDR1 is MGHDK and CDR2 SYGVNS. The CDR3 runs 12 residues. Trimming removed 3 bases at V and 10 bases at J, with 10 bases between. The DNA of the CDR3 is TGTGCCAGCAGTGAGTCTGGAGGCCCCCAGCATTTT. Encoded protein: CASSESGGPQHF.

This chain joins TRBV15 and TRBJ2-7, with D perhaps matching TRBD2 (5 bases). The CDR3 extends over 14 amino acids. With 0 bases removed from V and 5 bases from J, the gap between germline ends came to 11 bases. Germline loops: CDR1 LNHNV, CDR2 YYDKDF (reference sequence). The CDR3 DNA reads as TGTGCCACCAGCAGAGAGCTAGCTGGGGACGAGCAGTACTTC. This codes for CATSRELAGDEQYF.

This sequence joins TRBV5-6 and TRBJ2-3; 8 bases map to TRBD2. V lost 0 bases to trimming and J lost 2 bases; unmatched junction nucleotides: 2. Germline CDR1 is SGHDT and CDR2 is YYEEEE. This CDR3 contains 15 residues. The CDR3 protein is CASSLAGGDTDTQYF. Written as DNA, the CDR3 is TGTGCCAGCAGCTTGGCCGGGGGGGACACAGATACGCAGTATTTT.

This chain links TRBV6-1 with TRBJ2-1; D call uncertain. The CDR3 contains 10 residues. Germline lookup yields CDR1 MNHNS and CDR2 SASEGT. Trimming pared 3 bases from V and 8 bases from J, leaving 2 bases between. The CDR3: CASSDYEQFF. The CDR3 bases are TGTGCCAGCAGTGACTATGAGCAGTTCTTC.

The J gene is TRBJ2-3, the V gene TRBV5-1; 9 bases fit TRBD2. Germline lookup yields CDR1 SGHRS and CDR2 YFSETQ. The CDR3 has 14 amino acids. Trimming took 7 bases from V and 1 from J; bases not matched to a gene: 4. The CDR3 sequence: CASYASGGTDTQYF. CDR3 sequence (DNA): TGCGCCAGCTATGCTAGCGGGGGCACAGATACGCAGTATTTT. Filled out from reference TRBV5-1 and TRBJ2-3, the complete variable domain reads KAGVTQTPRYLIKTRGQQVTLSCSPISGHRSVSWYQQTPGQGLQFLFEYFSETQRNKGNFPGRFSGRQFSNSRSEMNVSTLELGDSALYLCASYASGGTDTQYFGPGTRLTVL.

The chain joins TRBV5-5 to TRBJ1-1, with D tentatively TRBD1 (5 bases). Trimming cost V 4 bases and J 3 bases, with 19 bases left between them. Germline V gene lookup returns CDR1 SGHKS and CDR2 YYEKEE (reference sequence). The CDR3 sequence is 16 residues long. CDR3 sequence (DNA): TGTGCCAGCAGCGTCCTCCAGGGACTGCTTCACACTGAAGCTTTCTTT. The encoded protein is CASSVLQGLLHTEAFF.

A single count supports this clone. The V and J genes are TRBV2 and TRBJ2-1, with TRBD2 matching 8 bases. With 0 bases clipped from V and 10 bases from J, the junction kept 5 bases outside the gene matches. Per germline, CDR1 SNHLY and CDR2 FYNNEI. The CDR3 contains 14 residues. CDR3 amino acids: CASSEALRGGEQFF. DNA of the CDR3: TGTGCCAGCAGTGAAGCGCTTCGGGGGGGAGAGCAGTTCTTC.

V usage is TRBV2 and J usage is TRBJ2-2; the D is unclear. Trimming took 2 bases from V and 4 from J, leaving 11 bases between them. CDR1 SNHLY and CDR2 FYNNEI come from the germline V gene. This CDR3 is built from 15 residues. The CDR3 is CASSEFGGLTGELFF. CDR3 nucleotide sequence: TGTGCCAGCAGTGAATTTGGTGGGCTCACCGGGGAGCTGTTTTTT.

The rearrangement links TRBV5-1 to TRBJ2-5; a weak D match, TRBD1 (9 bases). Germline CDR1 and CDR2: SGHRS and YFSETQ. CDR3 length: 15 residues. The V end lost 4 bases, the J end lost 5 bases, and 18 bases lay between the germline ends. The CDR3 nucleotides are TGCGCCAGCAGCCCGGGGGGGACAGGGCGCGAGACCCAGTACTTC. Protein: CASSPGGTGRETQYF.

The chain employs TRBV27 and TRBJ1-6; TRBD1 is a possible D gene (6 bases). The germline V gene encodes CDR1 MNHEY and CDR2 SMNVEV (reference sequence). The germline V and J ends were trimmed by 6 bases and 7 bases, with 16 bases remaining between them. This CDR3 has 15 amino acids. CDR3 in amino acids: CASSPIAGANSPLHF. The CDR3 nucleotides are TGTGCCAGCAGCCCCATAGCGGGGGCAAATTCACCCCTCCACTTT.

The chain couples TRBV18 to TRBJ1-1; 12 nucleotides agree with TRBD1. V lost 3 bases to trimming and J lost 3 bases; unmatched junction nucleotides: 2. Germline-derived CDR1 and CDR2 are KGHSH and LQKENI. The CDR3 has 15 residues. CDR3 sequence: CASSPGTGGHTEAFF. As DNA, the CDR3 is TGTGCCAGCTCACCCGGGACAGGGGGCCACACTGAAGCTTTCTTT.

The chain links TRBV18 to TRBJ2-3, with 9 bases lining up with TRBD1. CDR3 length equals 14 residues. V lost 3 bases and J lost 3; bases outside the gene matches: 1. Germline-derived CDR1 and CDR2 are KGHSH and LQKENI. This CDR3 reads CASSPDRGTDTQYF. The CDR3 nucleotides are TGTGCCAGCTCACCTGACAGGGGGACAGATACGCAGTATTTT.

The rearrangement uses TRBV29-1 and TRBJ2-1; possible D gene TRBD1, 6 bases. V shed 6 bases and J shed 5 bases, with 14 bases lying between them. The CDR3 covers 13 residues. Germline lookup yields CDR1 SQVTM and CDR2 ANQGSEA. CDR3 DNA: TGCAGCGTGCTGACAGGAAGCCACAATGAGCAGTTCTTC. It translates to CSVLTGSHNEQFF.

This chain joins TRBV30 and TRBJ1-5; D unresolved. CDR1 and CDR2 from the germline V gene are GTSNPN and SVGIG (reference sequence). The CDR3 has 13 amino acids. Trimming took off 0 bases at V and 8 bases at J, with 11 bases between the two ends. The DNA for the CDR3 is TGTGCCTGGAGTGTACTCGAGGGTGAGCCCCAGCATTTT. It is translated as CAWSVLEGEPQHF.

This rearrangement joins TRBV5-1 to TRBJ2-2, with 7 nucleotides matching TRBD2. Per the germline V gene, CDR1 is SGHRS and CDR2 is YFSETQ. The V segment lost 8 bases and the J segment 0 bases; nucleotides outside the gene matches: 7. The length of the CDR3 is 15 residues. The chain's CDR3 is CASSPSGANTGELFF. The CDR3 DNA is TGCGCCAGTAGCCCTAGCGGAGCGAACACCGGGGAGCTGTTTTTT.

The rearrangement uses TRBV5-5 and TRBJ1-4; TRBD1 might be the D (5 bases). CDR3 length equals 15 residues. Trimming left V 3 bases short and J 4 bases short, with 13 bases between. CDR1 and CDR2 (germline): SGHKS, YYEKEE (reference sequence). CDR3 loop: CASSSGTGYNEKLFF. The DNA for the CDR3 is TGTGCCAGCAGCTCCGGGACTGGGTATAATGAAAAACTGTTTTTT.

The gene calls are TRBV15 and TRBJ2-1; TRBD2 aligns across 12 bases. J lost 5 bases, V lost 6 bases, and 5 bases had no gene match. The germline V gene encodes CDR1 LNHNV and CDR2 YYDKDF (reference sequence). This CDR3 spans 15 amino acids. CDR3 loop: CATRDGLAGNNEQFF. CDR3 bases: TGTGCCACCAGAGACGGACTAGCGGGGAACAATGAGCAGTTCTTC.

This chain links TRBV5-6 with TRBJ2-1; 9 bases map to TRBD2. Germline loops: CDR1 SGHDT, CDR2 YYEEEE. Unmatched junction bases numbered 3, after V lost 0 bases and J lost 5 bases. The CDR3 loop spans 15 amino acids. The CDR3 spells CASSLETSGNNEQFF. The DNA for the CDR3 is TGTGCCAGCAGCTTGGAGACTAGCGGAAACAATGAGCAGTTCTTC.

The chain is built from TRBV27 and TRBJ2-1, with 10 bases aligning to TRBD2. CDR1 and CDR2 from the germline V gene are MNHEY and SMNVEV (reference sequence). This CDR3 is built from 14 residues. Trimming took 6 bases from V and 5 from J; bases not matched to a gene: 4. The CDR3 nucleotides read TGTGCCAGCAGGCCACTAGCGGGAAACAATGAGCAGTTCTTC. Its translation: CASRPLAGNNEQFF.

The V call is TRBV3-2, the J call TRBJ2-1; the table's D call, TRBD2, has no DNA check behind it. TRBV3-2 is a documented pseudogene. This CDR3 is 9 amino acids long. The CDR3 coding sequence is TGTGCCAGCAGCTCGAGTCAGTTCTTC. It specifies CASSSSQFF.

The rearrangement links TRBV29-1 to TRBJ2-5, with a tentative D call TRBD2 (6 bases). Germline loops: CDR1 SQVTM, CDR2 ANQGSEA. There are 14 residues in the CDR3. V was shortened by 0 bases and J by 2 bases, with 10 bases between the two germline ends. CDR3 sequence (DNA): TGCAGCGTTGAAGATCCGGGGAGGCAAGAGACCCAGTACTTC. Translation: CSVEDPGRQETQYF.

The chain couples TRBV7-2 to TRBJ1-5; no definite D call. This CDR3 has 15 amino acids. The germline CDR1 and CDR2 sequences are SGHTA and FQGNSA. V dropped 2 bases and J dropped 5 bases, with 13 bases sitting between them. The CDR3 DNA is TGTGCCAGCAGCTTAACGAGCCCCACCTATCAGCCCCAGCATTTT. Residues: CASSLTSPTYQPQHF.

This chain connects TRBV5-6 to TRBJ2-7, with D possibly being TRBD2 (5 bases). V was shortened by 1 base and J by 0 bases, with 11 bases between the two germline ends. In germline, CDR1 is SGHDT, CDR2 YYEEEE. The CDR3 covers 15 residues. The CDR3 DNA reads TGTGCCAGCAGCTTGCAGCCTAGCAGCTCCTACGAGCAGTACTTC. Amino acids: CASSLQPSSSYEQYF. Combining the CDR3 with reference TRBV5-6 and TRBJ2-7 gives the whole variable domain DAGVTQSPTHLIKTRGQQVTLRCSPKSGHDTVSWYQQALGQGPQFIFQYYEEEERQRGNFPDRFSGHQFPNYSSELNVNALLLGDSALYLCASSLQPSSSYEQYFGPGTRLTVT.

V gene TRBV6-7 combines with J gene TRBJ1-2; tentatively, D is TRBD1 (6 bases). TRBV6-7 has ORF status, its function being uncertain. The CDR3 length is 16 residues. Trimming took 10 bases from V and 0 from J, leaving 21 bases between them. CDR3 protein: CANRYRDKYSNYGYTF. CDR3 DNA: TGTGCCAACCGATACCGGGACAAATATTCTAACTATGGCTACACCTTC.

The V gene is TRBV7-2, the J gene TRBJ2-7, with D unresolved. The V gene lost 0 bases and the J gene lost 4 bases, with 7 bases spanning the gap. The germline V gene has CDR1 SGHTA and CDR2 FQGNSA. CDR3 length: 13 residues. CDR3: CASSLAYVYEQYF. The CDR3 DNA follows: TGTGCCAGCAGCTTAGCCTACGTGTACGAGCAGTACTTC. The full variable domain, its missing parts supplied by reference TRBV7-2 and TRBJ2-7, is GAGVSQSPSNKVTEKGKDVELRCDPISGHTALYWYRQSLGQGLEFLIYFQGNSAPDKSGLPSDRFSAERTGGSVSTLTIQRTQQEDSAVYLCASSLAYVYEQYFGPGTRLTVT.

The chain has TRBV4-1 and TRBJ2-2, with D possibly TRBD2 on 7 matching bases. This CDR3 contains 14 residues. Trimming stripped 3 bases from V and 8 bases from J, with 13 bases between. The germline CDR1 and CDR2 sequences are MGHRA and YSYEKL. The CDR3 protein is CASSQERGAGELFF. The CDR3 DNA reads as TGCGCCAGCAGCCAGGAACGGGGGGCGGGGGAGCTGTTTTTT.

CDR3 in amino acids: CASSESRNQPQHF. DNA of the CDR3: TGCGCCAGCAGTGAGTCCCGGAATCAGCCCCAGCATTTT. The chain carries TRBV10-2 and TRBJ1-5; D not certain. Per the germline V gene, CDR1 is WSHSY and CDR2 is SAAADI. The CDR3 is 13 residues long. Trimming took 0 bases from V and 4 from J, leaving 4 bases between them.

The chain carries TRBV23-1 and TRBJ1-5; 8 bases map to TRBD1. TRBV23-1 is an ORF, and what it does is uncertain. V shed 0 bases and J 5 bases; nucleotides not matched to a gene: 9. The CDR3 consists of 17 residues. The CDR3 reads CASSQSIWQGAYQPQHF. The CDR3 DNA is TGCGCCAGCAGTCAATCGATATGGCAGGGGGCATATCAGCCCCAGCATTTT.

The CDR3 is CATSRDTPGFNEQYF. CDR3 nucleotides: TGTGCCACCAGCAGAGATACCCCGGGATTCAACGAGCAGTACTTC. The chain joins TRBV15 to TRBJ2-7; weak D call: TRBD2 (5 bases). Germline V gene sequence: CDR1 LNHNV, CDR2 YYDKDF (reference sequence). CDR3 length: 15 residues. V was trimmed by 0 bases and J by 5 bases, leaving 14 bases between them.